Below are 23 T cell receptor beta chains sequenced from a single sample in a study of CD8 T cells in Susac syndrome. RNA, at about 0.5 to 1 ug, was reverse transcribed with random hexamers. TCRdb passed the immunoSEQ multiplex PCR reads through MiXCR, listing each CDR3 protein once. The sample includes some 400,000 distinct CDR3 sequences, approximately 85% seen only once; the top ten take about 0.1%. The sample consisted of CD8+ T cells from PBMCs. All receptors come from a human donor with multiple sclerosis.

This clonotype was observed a handful of times. CDR3: CASSSSGVGGYTF. The DNA for the CDR3 is TGTGCCAGTAGTTCTTCAGGGGTCGGCGGCTACACCTTC. The chain uses TRBV19 and TRBJ1-2, with TRBD1 as a possible D gene (6 bases). The CDR3 extends over 13 amino acids. Germline CDR1 is LNHDA and CDR2 is SQIVND (reference sequence). V dropped 5 bases and J dropped 8 bases, with 15 bases sitting between them.

This chain uses TRBV18 with TRBJ2-1, with TRBD1 matching 8 bases. J lost 6 bases, V lost 6 bases, and 10 bases had no gene match. Germline loops: CDR1 KGHSH, CDR2 LQKENI. The CDR3 is 15 amino acids. For the CDR3, the DNA is TGTGCCAGCTCGATAGCAGGGGGCGAGGGCAATGAGCAGTTCTTC. Protein sequence: CASSIAGGEGNEQFF.

This rearrangement joins TRBV11-2 to TRBJ2-7, with D uncertain. This CDR3 region has 14 residues. The germline V gene has CDR1 SGHAT and CDR2 FQNNGV. V gave up 1 base and J gave up 3 bases, with 10 bases separating them. In DNA form, the CDR3 reads TGTGCCAGCAGCTTAGGTCCAGCCTACTACGAGCAGTACTTC. This encodes CASSLGPAYYEQYF.

The rearrangement uses TRBV19 and TRBJ1-5; possibly TRBD1 for D (6 bases). CDR1 is LNHDA and CDR2 is SQIVND in the germline V gene (reference sequence). V was trimmed by 3 bases and J by 0 bases, leaving 9 bases between them. The CDR3 loop spans 15 amino acids. CDR3 sequence: CASSMDSYSNQPQHF. The CDR3, as DNA: TGTGCCAGTAGTATGGACAGTTATAGCAATCAGCCCCAGCATTTT.

The V gene is TRBV2, the J gene TRBJ1-1, with unresolved D. Deletions cut 4 bases from V and 0 bases from J, with 6 bases between. Germline-derived CDR1 and CDR2 are SNHLY and FYNNEI. CDR3 length: 13 residues. The CDR3 loop is CASSVVLNTEAFF. The CDR3 region has the DNA TGTGCCAGCAGTGTGGTCTTGAACACTGAAGCTTTCTTT. Combining the CDR3 with reference TRBV2 and TRBJ1-1 gives the whole variable domain EPEVTQTPSHQVTQMGQEVILRCVPISNHLYFYWYRQILGQKVEFLVSFYNNEISEKSEIFDDQFSVERPDGSNFTLKIRSTKLEDSAMYFCASSVVLNTEAFFGQGTRLTVV.

The chain is built from TRBV7-6 and TRBJ2-3, with TRBD1 as a possible D gene (5 bases). Germline CDR1 is SGHVS and CDR2 is FNYEAQ. V was trimmed by 5 bases and J by 6 bases, leaving 15 bases between them. CDR3 length: 14 residues. DNA for the CDR3: TGTGCCAGCAGCGGCCCGGAGACAGTGGATACGCAGTATTTT. Translation: CASSGPETVDTQYF.

The J gene is TRBJ2-1, the V gene TRBV27; D uncertain. Trimming removed 0 bases from V and 6 bases from J, with 6 bases in between. The CDR3 is 13 residues long. Germline assignment: CDR1 MNHEY and CDR2 SMNVEV (reference sequence). In nucleotides, the CDR3 is TGTGCCAGCAGTTTATCAGCGATCAATGAGCAGTTCTTC. It translates to CASSLSAINEQFF.

V and J are TRBV6-2 or TRBV6-3 and TRBJ2-1, with 10 positions matching TRBD2. Germline CDR1 MNHEY, CDR2 SVGEGT. The V segment lost 0 bases and the J segment 4 bases; nucleotides outside the gene matches: 3. This CDR3 spans 16 amino acids. The CDR3 protein is CASSYSLAGVYNEQFF. For the CDR3, the DNA is TGTGCCAGCAGTTACTCCCTAGCGGGAGTGTACAATGAGCAGTTCTTC.

V is TRBV29-1 and J is TRBJ1-2, with D unresolved. The CDR3 sequence is 11 residues long. Trimming removed 5 bases from V and 4 bases from J, with 8 bases in between. CDR1 and CDR2 from the germline V gene are SQVTM and ANQGSEA. This CDR3 reads CSVPTPYGYTF. The CDR3 DNA is TGCAGCGTTCCAACCCCCTATGGCTACACCTTC.

The chain employs TRBV4-1 and TRBJ2-7, with D maybe TRBD2 (6 bases). Trimming took 2 bases from V and 0 from J, leaving 17 bases between them. CDR3 length: 17 residues. Germline CDR1 is MGHRA and CDR2 is YSYEKL. In DNA, the CDR3 is TGCGCCAGCAGCCAAAGGGGAGGCCCAGGGAGCTCCTACGAGCAGTACTTC. Protein sequence: CASSQRGGPGSSYEQYF.

The gene calls are TRBV30 and TRBJ2-5; 9 bases are shared with TRBD1. The germline gives CDR1 GTSNPN, CDR2 SVGIG (reference sequence). The CDR3 consists of 14 residues. V was pared by 3 bases and J by 5 bases, with 7 bases of the junction left unmatched. The CDR3 nucleotides read TGTGCCTGGAGCGGGACAGGGTTCGGGGAGACCCAGTACTTC. Protein product: CAWSGTGFGETQYF.

This clonotype turned up a few times. The chain recombines TRBV6-5 with TRBJ1-1; D possibly corresponds to TRBD1 (5 bases). Per germline, CDR1 MNHEY and CDR2 SVGAGI. Trimming cost V 2 bases and J 1 base, with 8 bases left between them. The CDR3 totals 14 residues. The CDR3 sequence is CASSYGTGNTEAFF. CDR3 DNA: TGTGCCAGCAGTTACGGGACGGGGAACACTGAAGCTTTCTTT.

The genes are TRBV30 and TRBJ2-7; TRBD1 aligns across 7 bases. The trim removed 2 bases at V and 5 bases at J, leaving 9 bases unmatched. The germline V gene encodes CDR1 GTSNPN and CDR2 SVGIG (reference sequence). CDR3 length equals 14 residues. The CDR3 here is CAWSIGAGGDEQYF. CDR3 coding DNA: TGTGCCTGGAGTATTGGGGCAGGGGGTGACGAGCAGTACTTC. Using reference TRBV30 and TRBJ2-7 for the parts outside the CDR3, the full variable domain is SQTIHQWPATLVQPVGSPLSLECTVEGTSNPNLYWYRQAAGRGLQLLFYSVGIGQISSEVPQNLSASRPQDRQFILSSKKLLLSDSGFYLCAWSIGAGGDEQYFGPGTRLTVT.

The CDR3 spells CASSLFYGEAYEQYF. DNA for the CDR3: TGTGCCAGCAGCTTGTTCTACGGGGAAGCCTACGAGCAGTACTTC. The chain joins TRBV5-5 to TRBJ2-7, with D maybe TRBD2 (5 bases). There are 15 residues in the CDR3. CDR1 is SGHKS and CDR2 is YYEKEE in the germline V gene (reference sequence). With 1 base removed from V and 2 bases from J, the gap between germline ends came to 13 bases.

The chain employs TRBV12-3 or TRBV12-4 and TRBJ2-6; D unresolved. The CDR3 runs to 17 residues. V lost 4 bases to trimming and J lost 1 base, with 14 bases between them. The CDR3 coding sequence is TGTGCCAGCAGTTCCTCGGACCGATTTTCTGGGGCCAACGTCCTGACTTTC. Encoded protein: CASSSSDRFSGANVLTF.

The chain recombines TRBV5-1 with TRBJ2-1; 7 bases match TRBD1. Germline trimming cut 4 bases from V and 2 bases from J; bases unmatched to any gene: 15. Germline V lookup: CDR1 SGHRS, CDR2 YFSETQ. This CDR3 is 18 amino acids long. The CDR3: CASSPLLRQGIPYNEQFF. As DNA, the CDR3 is TGCGCCAGCAGCCCGCTTCTTCGACAGGGTATACCCTACAATGAGCAGTTCTTC.

J is TRBJ1-3 and V is TRBV14; no reliable D call. CDR1 and CDR2 (germline): SGHDN, FVKESK. V was clipped by 4 bases and J by 0 bases, with 13 bases between them. The length of the CDR3 is 16 residues. CDR3 amino acids: CASSRGPAASGNTIYF. The CDR3 nucleotides are TGTGCCAGCAGCCGAGGACCGGCCGCCTCTGGAAACACCATATATTTT.

This sequence joins TRBV2 and TRBJ1-1; D is ambiguous. The CDR3 covers 15 residues. Trimming shortened V by 10 bases and J by 1 base, and 19 bases separated the two germline ends. Looked up from germline, CDR1 is SNHLY and CDR2 is FYNNEI. CDR3 sequence (DNA): TGTGCCACTCTGGTTTGGGCCGCAGGGAACACTGAAGCTTTCTTT. Encoded protein: CATLVWAAGNTEAFF.

The chain has TRBV15 and TRBJ2-7, with 10 nucleotides matching TRBD2. CDR3 size: 15 residues. Germline V gene lookup returns CDR1 LNHNV and CDR2 YYDKDF (reference sequence). V shed 4 bases, J shed 5 bases, and the junction held 8 bases outside the gene matches. CDR3 in DNA: TGTGCCACCAGCAAAGAAGCGGGGGGGAGCGACGAGCAGTACTTC. Its protein product is CATSKEAGGSDEQYF.

The chain uses TRBV5-1 and TRBJ1-4; a weak D match, TRBD1 (6 bases). The CDR3 has 14 residues. CDR1 and CDR2 from the germline V gene are SGHRS and YFSETQ. The V end was cut by 2 bases, the J end by 8 bases, with 13 bases between. The CDR3 DNA is TGCGCCAGCAGCTTACGATACAGGGACGAAAAACTGTTTTTT. Its protein is CASSLRYRDEKLFF.

V gene TRBV7-9 combines with J gene TRBJ2-5; D remains ambiguous. The CDR3 contains 12 residues. Germline CDR1 reads SEHNR; CDR2 reads FQNEAQ (reference sequence). V shed 5 bases and J shed 2 bases, with 6 bases lying between them. The CDR3 spells CASSRQQETQYF. The CDR3 nucleotides read TGTGCCAGCAGCCGGCAGCAAGAGACCCAGTACTTC.

The chain has TRBV28 and TRBJ1-1; possibly TRBD1 for D (5 bases). Trimming shortened V by 6 bases and J by 1 base, and 9 bases separated the two germline ends. There are 13 residues in the CDR3. Germline-derived CDR1 and CDR2 are MDHEN and SYDVKM. The CDR3 spells CASRQTGNTEAFF. CDR3 DNA: TGTGCCAGCAGACAAACAGGGAACACTGAAGCTTTCTTT. Based on the CDR3 plus reference TRBV28 and TRBJ1-1, the full variable domain is DVKVTQSSRYLVKRTGEKVFLECVQDMDHENMFWYRQDPGLGLRLIYFSYDVKMKEKGDIPEGYSVSREKKERFSLILESASTNQTSMYLCASRQTGNTEAFFGQGTRLTVV.

A word on this clonotype: An end of the junction does not agree with germline; a read error may underlie this. The rearrangement links TRBV7-9 to TRBJ1-1; the D gene is possibly TRBD1 (5 bases). The CDR3 is made up of 14 amino acids. Germline V gene data show CDR1 as SEHNR and CDR2 as FQNEAQ (reference sequence). CDR3 nucleotides: TGTGCCAGCAGCTCCCCTACTGGGGGGACTGAAGTTTTCTTT. This encodes CASSSPTGGTEVFF.